What follows are 7 T cell receptor beta chains derived from one specimen sequenced in a study of STAT3 mutations in large granular lymphocyte leukemia. General study points: Every T-LGLL patient had at least one immunodominant TCRbeta clonotype.

These receptors' antigens are unknown. Sequencing was performed with immunoSEQ multiplex PCR; in TCRdb, only in-frame clones are kept and a portion is missing. The data contain 1,200 or so clones, 34% of them singletons. Sequencing was carried out using PBMCs. The source is a human donor with T large granular lymphocyte leukemia. Some clones in this sample may be carry-over from other donors' samples.

This clone was counted a few times. This chain joins TRBV28 and TRBJ1-2; D uncertain. This CDR3 is 14 amino acids long. V lost 1 base and J lost 5, with 11 bases in between. The germline CDR1 and CDR2 sequences are MDHEN and SYDVKM. The CDR3, as DNA: TGTGCCAGCAGTTTATATGGGGAAGGGTATGGCTACACCTTC. Its protein is CASSLYGEGYGYTF.

In its sample, this clone ranks as large. DNA of the CDR3: TGTGCCTGGACCCCCGGAGGGGTGGGGACCTATAATTCACCCCTCCACTTT. Its protein is CAWTPGGVGTYNSPLHF. The gene calls are TRBV30 and TRBJ1-6; D is perhaps TRBD1 (5 bases). The V gene's germline CDR1 is GTSNPN and CDR2 SVGIG (reference sequence). Between the trimmed V and J ends, which lost 4 bases and 2 bases, there was a span of 18 bases. The CDR3 extends over 17 amino acids.

V is TRBV13 and J is TRBJ1-1; D ambiguous. The CDR3 contains 11 residues. V shed 1 base and J shed 4 bases, with 1 base lying between them. Germline V lookup: CDR1 PRHDT, CDR2 FYEKMQ (reference sequence). This CDR3 is CASSLVTEAFF. CDR3 coding DNA: TGTGCCAGCAGCTTAGTCACTGAAGCTTTCTTT.

The chain carries TRBV25-1 and TRBJ2-2, with 8 bases that match TRBD1. With V trimmed by 5 bases and J by 3 bases, 5 bases remained unmatched. CDR3 length equals 15 residues. Germline CDR1 reads MGHDK; CDR2 reads SYGVNS. The CDR3 sequence is CASSQGQEDTGELFF. CDR3 DNA: TGTGCCAGCAGTCAGGGACAGGAGGACACCGGGGAGCTGTTTTTT. Full variable domain (remainder filled in from reference TRBV25-1 and TRBJ2-2): EADIYQTPRYLVIGTGKKITLECSQTMGHDKMYWYQQDPGMELHLIHYSYGVNSTEKGDLSSESTVSRIRTEHFPLTLESARPSHTSQYLCASSQGQEDTGELFFGEGSRLTVL.

The chain joins TRBV4-3 to TRBJ2-7; possibly TRBD1 for D (5 bases). Germline-derived CDR1 and CDR2 are LGHNA and YSLEER. The CDR3 is 16 residues long. V lost 1 base, J lost 2 bases, and 15 bases lay in between. CDR3 sequence reads: CASSQAGKGFPYEQYF. Here the CDR3 DNA reads TGCGCCAGCAGCCAAGCAGGGAAGGGGTTCCCCTACGAGCAGTACTTC.

The chain links TRBV5-1 to TRBJ2-5; 7 nucleotides align to TRBD1. This CDR3 comprises 15 residues. The germline gives CDR1 SGHRS, CDR2 YFSETQ. V lost 1 base, J lost 2 bases, and 5 bases stayed unmatched. Written as DNA, the CDR3 is TGCGCCAGCAGCTTGTTGGGACAGATACAAGAGACCCAGTACTTC. It yields the protein CASSLLGQIQETQYF.

The sample holds a few counts of this clone. The V call is TRBV10-3, the J call TRBJ1-2; 7 positions match TRBD1. The germline V gene has CDR1 ENHRY and CDR2 SYGVKD. This CDR3 has 16 residues. V shed 4 bases, J shed 2 bases, and the junction held 10 bases outside the gene matches. This CDR3 reads CAISGDSLGANYGYTF. The CDR3, as DNA: TGTGCCATCAGTGGGGACAGCCTCGGGGCCAACTATGGCTACACCTTC.